The 9 T cell receptor beta chains below all came from one sample that was sequenced in a study of CD8 T cells in Susac syndrome. Reverse transcription of roughly 0.45 to 1 ug RNA was performed with random hexamers. Via MiXCR, TCRdb re-called the immunoSEQ multiplex PCR reads, giving one row per CDR3 protein. The data show a few hundred thousand distinct CDR3 sequences, 95% seen once. Specimen: CD4+ T cells from PBMCs. Source of these receptors: a human donor with multiple sclerosis.

The genes are TRBV7-9 and TRBJ2-2, with TRBD2 as a possible D gene (6 bases). From germline, CDR1 is SEHNR and CDR2 FQNEAQ (reference sequence). The CDR3 is 15 amino acids. V was cut by 0 bases and J by 4 bases, with 9 bases left in between. CDR3 DNA sequence: TGTGCCAGCAGCTTAGCGCGGGGTTTCACCGGGGAGCTGTTTTTT. This codes for CASSLARGFTGELFF.

V is TRBV9 and J is TRBJ2-5, with D perhaps being TRBD1 or TRBD2 (5 bases each). This CDR3 has 14 residues. Germline V gene sequence: CDR1 SGDLS, CDR2 YYNGEE. The V and J ends lost 4 bases and 0 bases respectively, with 10 bases between them. DNA for the CDR3: TGTGCCAGCAGCTCATGGGGGTACCAAGAGACCCAGTACTTC. This gives the protein CASSSWGYQETQYF.

The chain employs TRBV6-5 and TRBJ2-7, with TRBD1 matching 7 bases. V lost 6 bases and J lost 2; bases outside the gene matches: 10. The germline V gene encodes CDR1 MNHEY and CDR2 SVGAGI. The length of the CDR3 is 15 residues. CDR3 DNA sequence: TGTGCCAGCAGCCCCTTCCAGGGGGTGCCCTACGAGCAGTACTTC. Its protein is CASSPFQGVPYEQYF.

The chain links TRBV28 to TRBJ2-7, with 11 nucleotides matching TRBD1. The CDR3 length is 14 residues. Germline V gene data show CDR1 as MDHEN and CDR2 as SYDVKM. The trim removed 2 bases at V and 4 bases at J, leaving 1 base unmatched. The CDR3 region is CASSLRDRGYEQYF. The CDR3 nucleotides read TGTGCCAGCAGTTTAAGGGACAGGGGGTACGAGCAGTACTTC.

The chain links TRBV9 to TRBJ1-1; D call uncertain. The CDR3 extends over 13 amino acids. V lost 3 bases and J 11 bases, leaving 17 bases between the germline ends. Germline V lookup: CDR1 SGDLS, CDR2 YYNGEE. As DNA, the CDR3 is TGTGCCAGCAGCGCTGGACCGATGGCAACGGCTTTCTTT. This sequence encodes CASSAGPMATAFF.

The V call is TRBV20-1, the J call TRBJ2-3; D might be TRBD1 or TRBD2, each matching 5 bases. Germline V gives CDR1 DFQATT, CDR2 SNEGSKA (reference sequence). The V end was cut by 0 bases, the J end by 4 bases, with 17 bases between. The CDR3 has 16 residues. The CDR3, as DNA: TGCAGTGCTAGAGATGTCTTTCACAGGACTGCAGATACGCAGTATTTT. It codes for CSARDVFHRTADTQYF.

This clonotype was seen once. For the CDR3, the DNA is TGTGCCAGCAGTGACTCTAGCGGGGGGGCCGGGCATACGCAGTATTTT. Translation gives CASSDSSGGAGHTQYF. The chain has TRBV2 and TRBJ2-3, with 12 bases lining up with TRBD2. This CDR3 region has 16 residues. Unmatched junction bases numbered 8, after V lost 3 bases and J lost 7 bases. Germline V gives CDR1 SNHLY, CDR2 FYNNEI.

V and J are TRBV15 and TRBJ2-5; D ambiguous. The CDR3 has 13 amino acids. Trimming stripped 5 bases from V and 2 bases from J, with 9 bases between. Germline V gives CDR1 LNHNV, CDR2 YYDKDF (reference sequence). The CDR3 DNA follows: TGTGCCACCAGCCAGCTGGGGCAAGAGACCCAGTACTTC. This translates into CATSQLGQETQYF.

The chain has TRBV20-1 and TRBJ1-5, with D hard to call. The CDR3 contains 14 residues. Germline V CDR1 and CDR2: DFQATT, SNEGSKA (reference sequence). V was pared by 5 bases and J by 4 bases, with 15 bases between. DNA of the CDR3: TGCAGTGCTCGAGCGGCTCTTGGGAATCAGCCCCAGCATTTT. The encoded protein is CSARAALGNQPQHF.